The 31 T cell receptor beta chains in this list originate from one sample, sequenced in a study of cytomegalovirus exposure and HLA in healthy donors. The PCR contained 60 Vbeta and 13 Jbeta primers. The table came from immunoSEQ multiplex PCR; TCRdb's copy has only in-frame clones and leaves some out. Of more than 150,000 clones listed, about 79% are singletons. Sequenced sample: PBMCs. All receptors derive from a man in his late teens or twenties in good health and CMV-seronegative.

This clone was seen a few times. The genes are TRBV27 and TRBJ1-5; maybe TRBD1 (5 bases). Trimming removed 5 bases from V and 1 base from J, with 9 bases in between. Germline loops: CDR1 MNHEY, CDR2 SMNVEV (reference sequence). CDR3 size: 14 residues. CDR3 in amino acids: CASSAYRSNQPQHF. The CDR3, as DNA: TGTGCCAGCAGTGCATACAGGAGCAATCAGCCCCAGCATTTT.

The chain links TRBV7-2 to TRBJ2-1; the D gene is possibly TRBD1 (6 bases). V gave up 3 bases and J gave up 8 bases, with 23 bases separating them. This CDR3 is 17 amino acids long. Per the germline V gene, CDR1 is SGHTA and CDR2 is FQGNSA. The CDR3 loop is CASSFPRGRAGADEQFF. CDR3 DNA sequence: TGTGCCAGCAGCTTTCCCAGGGGCCGGGCGGGTGCCGATGAGCAGTTCTTC.

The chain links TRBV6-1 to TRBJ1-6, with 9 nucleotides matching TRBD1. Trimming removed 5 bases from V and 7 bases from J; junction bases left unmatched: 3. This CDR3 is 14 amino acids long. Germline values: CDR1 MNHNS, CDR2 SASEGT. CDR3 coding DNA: TGTGCCAGCAGTTCTGGACAGGGGAATTCACCCCTCCACTTT. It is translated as CASSSGQGNSPLHF.

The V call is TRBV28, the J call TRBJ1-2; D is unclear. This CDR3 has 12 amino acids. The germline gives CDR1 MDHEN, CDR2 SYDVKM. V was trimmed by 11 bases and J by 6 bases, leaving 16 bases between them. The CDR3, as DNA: TGTGCCGCGAGCAGTATAGCAGATGGCTACACCTTC. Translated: CAASSIADGYTF.

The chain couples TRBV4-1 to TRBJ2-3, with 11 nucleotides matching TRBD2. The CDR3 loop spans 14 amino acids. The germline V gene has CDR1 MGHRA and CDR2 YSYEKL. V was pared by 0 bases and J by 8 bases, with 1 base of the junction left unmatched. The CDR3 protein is CASSQDGTSGTQYF. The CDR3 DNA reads TGCGCCAGCAGCCAAGATGGGACTAGCGGTACGCAGTATTTT.

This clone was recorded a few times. DNA for the CDR3: TGCAGCGTCCGAATCACCGGGACAGGGCCCACAGATACGCAGTATTTT. This encodes CSVRITGTGPTDTQYF. The chain has TRBV29-1 and TRBJ2-3, with 9 bases fitting TRBD1. The CDR3 is 16 amino acids. Germline values: CDR1 SQVTM, CDR2 ANQGSEA. V lost 6 bases and J lost 2; bases outside the gene matches: 12.

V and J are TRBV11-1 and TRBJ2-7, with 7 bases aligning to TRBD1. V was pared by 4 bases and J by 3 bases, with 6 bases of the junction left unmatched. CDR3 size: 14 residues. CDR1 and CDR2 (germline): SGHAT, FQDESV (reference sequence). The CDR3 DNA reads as TGTGCCAGCAGCTATCGGACAGGCCTCTACGAGCAGTACTTC. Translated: CASSYRTGLYEQYF.

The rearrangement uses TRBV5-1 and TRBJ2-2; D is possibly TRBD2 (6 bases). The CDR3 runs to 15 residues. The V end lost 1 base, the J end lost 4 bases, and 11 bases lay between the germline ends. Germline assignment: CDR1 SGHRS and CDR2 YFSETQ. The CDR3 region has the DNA TGCGCCAGCAGCTTGAGCCAAGCGGGCACCGGGGAGCTGTTTTTT. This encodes CASSLSQAGTGELFF.

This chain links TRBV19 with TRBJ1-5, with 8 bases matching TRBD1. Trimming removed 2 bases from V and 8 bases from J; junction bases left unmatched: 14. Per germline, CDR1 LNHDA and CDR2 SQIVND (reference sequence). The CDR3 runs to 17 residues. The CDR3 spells CASSISSWGQVTKPQHF. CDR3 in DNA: TGTGCCAGTAGTATATCATCGTGGGGACAGGTTACTAAGCCCCAGCATTTT.

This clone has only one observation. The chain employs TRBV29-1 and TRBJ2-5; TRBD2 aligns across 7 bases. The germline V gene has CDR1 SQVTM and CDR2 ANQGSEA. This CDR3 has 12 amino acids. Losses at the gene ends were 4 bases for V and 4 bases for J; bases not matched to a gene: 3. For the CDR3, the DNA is TGCAGCGTTGCGGGGGGTACAGAGACCCAGTACTTC. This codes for CSVAGGTETQYF. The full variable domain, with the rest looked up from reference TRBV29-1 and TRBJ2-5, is SAVISQKPSRDICQRGTSLTIQCQVDSQVTMMFWYRQQPGQSLTLIATANQGSEATYESGFVIDKFPISRPNLTFSTLTVSNMSPEDSSIYLCSVAGGTETQYFGPGTRLLVL.

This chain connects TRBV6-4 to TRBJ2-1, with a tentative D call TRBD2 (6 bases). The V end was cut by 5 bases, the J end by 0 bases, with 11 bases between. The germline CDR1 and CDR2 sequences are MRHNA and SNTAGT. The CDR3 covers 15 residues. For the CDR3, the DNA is TGTGCCAGCAGTCCGGGACTGAGCTCCTACAATGAGCAGTTCTTC. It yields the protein CASSPGLSSYNEQFF.

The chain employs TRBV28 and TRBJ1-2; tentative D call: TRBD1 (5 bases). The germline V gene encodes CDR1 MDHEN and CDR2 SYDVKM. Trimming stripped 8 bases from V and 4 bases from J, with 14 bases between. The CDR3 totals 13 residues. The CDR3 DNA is TGTGCCAGCCGCCGGGGGGTTGGCTATGGCTACACCTTC. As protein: CASRRGVGYGYTF.

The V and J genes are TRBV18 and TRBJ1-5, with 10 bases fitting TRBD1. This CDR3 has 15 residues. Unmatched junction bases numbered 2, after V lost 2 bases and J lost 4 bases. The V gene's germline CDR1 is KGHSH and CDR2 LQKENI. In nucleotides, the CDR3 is TGTGCCAGCTCACCAGACAGGGGGCAGAATCAGCCCCAGCATTTT. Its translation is CASSPDRGQNQPQHF.

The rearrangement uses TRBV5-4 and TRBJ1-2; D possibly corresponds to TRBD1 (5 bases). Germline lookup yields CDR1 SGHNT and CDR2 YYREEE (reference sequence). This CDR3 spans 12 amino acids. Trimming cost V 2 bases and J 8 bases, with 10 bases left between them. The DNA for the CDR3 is TGTGCCAGCAGCTTCGGAGGGGACGGCTACACCTTC. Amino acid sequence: CASSFGGDGYTF.

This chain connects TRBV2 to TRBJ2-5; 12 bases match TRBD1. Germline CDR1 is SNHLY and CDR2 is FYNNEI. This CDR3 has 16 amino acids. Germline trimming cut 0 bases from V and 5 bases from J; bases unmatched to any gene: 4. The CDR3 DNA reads TGTGCCAGCAGTGAAGCCGGGACAGGGGGCGAGGAGACCCAGTACTTC. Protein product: CASSEAGTGGEETQYF.

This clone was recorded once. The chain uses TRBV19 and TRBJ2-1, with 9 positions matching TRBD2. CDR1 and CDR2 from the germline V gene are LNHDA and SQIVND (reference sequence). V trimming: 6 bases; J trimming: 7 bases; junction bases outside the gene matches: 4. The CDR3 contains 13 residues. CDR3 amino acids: CASRVAGVNEQFF. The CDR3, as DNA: TGTGCCAGTAGGGTAGCGGGGGTTAATGAGCAGTTCTTC.

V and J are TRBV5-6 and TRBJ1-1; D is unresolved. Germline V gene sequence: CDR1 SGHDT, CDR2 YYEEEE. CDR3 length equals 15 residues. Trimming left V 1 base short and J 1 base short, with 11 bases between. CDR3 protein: CASSLYVGGNTEAFF. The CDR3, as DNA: TGTGCCAGCAGCTTGTATGTTGGAGGGAACACTGAAGCTTTCTTT.

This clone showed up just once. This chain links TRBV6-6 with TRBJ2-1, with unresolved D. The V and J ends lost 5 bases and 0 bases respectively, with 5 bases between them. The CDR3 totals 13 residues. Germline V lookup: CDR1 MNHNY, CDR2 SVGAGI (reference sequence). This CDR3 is CASSPRSYNEQFF. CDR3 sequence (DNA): TGTGCCAGCAGTCCCCGCTCCTACAATGAGCAGTTCTTC.

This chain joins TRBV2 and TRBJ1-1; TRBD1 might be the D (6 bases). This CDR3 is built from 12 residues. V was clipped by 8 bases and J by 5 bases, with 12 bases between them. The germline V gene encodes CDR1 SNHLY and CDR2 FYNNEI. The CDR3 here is CASADSGTEAFF. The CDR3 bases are TGTGCCAGCGCGGACAGTGGTACTGAAGCTTTCTTT.

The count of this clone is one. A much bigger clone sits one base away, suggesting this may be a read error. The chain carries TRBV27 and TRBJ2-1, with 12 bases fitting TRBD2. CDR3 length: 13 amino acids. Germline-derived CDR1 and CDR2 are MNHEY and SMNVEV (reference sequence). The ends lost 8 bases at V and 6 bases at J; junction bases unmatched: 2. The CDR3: CASGLAGTNEQFF. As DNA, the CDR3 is TGTGCCAGCGGACTAGCGGGAACCAATGAGCAGTTCTTC.

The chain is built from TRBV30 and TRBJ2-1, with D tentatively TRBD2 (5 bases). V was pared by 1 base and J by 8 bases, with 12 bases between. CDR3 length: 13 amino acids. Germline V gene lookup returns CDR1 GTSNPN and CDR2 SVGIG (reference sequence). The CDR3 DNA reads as TGTGCCTGGAGTGCGGGAAATATTGATGAGCAGTTCTTC. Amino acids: CAWSAGNIDEQFF.

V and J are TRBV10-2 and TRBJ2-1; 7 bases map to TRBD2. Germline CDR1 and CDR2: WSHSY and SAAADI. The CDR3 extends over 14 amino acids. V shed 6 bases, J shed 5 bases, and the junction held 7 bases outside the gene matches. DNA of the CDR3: TGCGCCAGCAGCCCCCGGGACTACCACAATGAGCAGTTCTTC. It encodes CASSPRDYHNEQFF.

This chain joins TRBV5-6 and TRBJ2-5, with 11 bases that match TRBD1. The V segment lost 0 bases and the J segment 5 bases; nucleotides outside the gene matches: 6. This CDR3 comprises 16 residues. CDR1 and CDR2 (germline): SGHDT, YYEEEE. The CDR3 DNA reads TGTGCCAGCAGCTTGGGGTATGGACAGGGGGCCGAGACCCAGTACTTC. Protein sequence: CASSLGYGQGAETQYF.

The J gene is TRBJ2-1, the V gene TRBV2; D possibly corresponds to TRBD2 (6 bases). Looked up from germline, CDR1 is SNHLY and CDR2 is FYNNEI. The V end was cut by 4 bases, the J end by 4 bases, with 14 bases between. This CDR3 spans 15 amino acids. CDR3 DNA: TGTGCCAGCAGTGTTAGGGCTAGCGAGTACAATGAGCAGTTCTTC. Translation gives CASSVRASEYNEQFF.

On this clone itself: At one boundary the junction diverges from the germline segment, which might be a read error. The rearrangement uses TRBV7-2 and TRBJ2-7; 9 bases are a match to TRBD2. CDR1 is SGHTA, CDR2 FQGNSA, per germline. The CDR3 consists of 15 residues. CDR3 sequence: CASSLTGTSSHEQYF. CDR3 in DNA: TGTGCCAGCAGCTTAACCGGGACTAGCTCCCACGAGCAGTACTTC. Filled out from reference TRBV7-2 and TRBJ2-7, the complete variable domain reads GAGVSQSPSNKVTEKGKDVELRCDPISGHTALYWYRQSLGQGLEFLIYFQGNSAPDKSGLPSDRFSAERTGGSVSTLTIQRTQQEDSAVYLCASSLTGTSSHEQYFGPGTRLTVT.

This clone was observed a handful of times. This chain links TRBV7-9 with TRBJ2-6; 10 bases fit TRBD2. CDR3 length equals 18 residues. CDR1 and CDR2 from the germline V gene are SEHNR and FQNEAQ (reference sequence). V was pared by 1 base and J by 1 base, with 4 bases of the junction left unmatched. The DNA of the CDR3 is TGTGCCAGCAGCTTAGTAGCGGGAGGAGGGTCTGGGGCCAACGTCCTGACTTTC. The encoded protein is CASSLVAGGGSGANVLTF.

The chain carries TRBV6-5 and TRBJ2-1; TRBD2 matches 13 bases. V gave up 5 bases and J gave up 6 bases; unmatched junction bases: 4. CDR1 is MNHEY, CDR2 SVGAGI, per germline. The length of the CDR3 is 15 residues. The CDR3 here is CASSRGLAGFNEQFF. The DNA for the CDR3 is TGTGCCAGCAGTCGGGGACTAGCGGGGTTCAATGAGCAGTTCTTC.

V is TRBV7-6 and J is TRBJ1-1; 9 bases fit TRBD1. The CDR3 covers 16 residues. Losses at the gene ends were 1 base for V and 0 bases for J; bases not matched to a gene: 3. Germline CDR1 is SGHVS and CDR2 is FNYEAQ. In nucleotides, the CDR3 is TGTGCCAGCAGCTTAGGGGGACAGGGACTGAACACTGAAGCTTTCTTT. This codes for CASSLGGQGLNTEAFF. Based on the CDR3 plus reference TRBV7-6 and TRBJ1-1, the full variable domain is GAGVSQSPRYKVTKRGQDVALRCDPISGHVSLYWYRQALGQGPEFLTYFNYEAQQDKSGLPNDRFSAERPEGSISTLTIQRTEQRDSAMYRCASSLGGQGLNTEAFFGQGTRLTVV.

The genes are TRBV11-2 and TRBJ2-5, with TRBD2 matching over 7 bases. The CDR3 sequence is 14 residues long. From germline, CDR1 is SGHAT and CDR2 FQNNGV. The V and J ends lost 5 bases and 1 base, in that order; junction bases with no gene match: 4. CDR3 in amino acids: CASSRGLVQETQYF. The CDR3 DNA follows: TGTGCCAGCAGCCGCGGACTAGTCCAAGAGACCCAGTACTTC.

The CDR3 nucleotides are TGTGCCAGTAGCCATCGGGACAGGCAAAACATTCAGTACTTC. This translates into CASSHRDRQNIQYF. J is TRBJ2-4 and V is TRBV19; TRBD1 aligns across 8 bases. The V gene end was trimmed by 6 bases and the J gene end by 5 bases; junction bases not matched to a gene: 6. The CDR3 is made up of 14 amino acids. Germline V CDR1 and CDR2: LNHDA, SQIVND (reference sequence).

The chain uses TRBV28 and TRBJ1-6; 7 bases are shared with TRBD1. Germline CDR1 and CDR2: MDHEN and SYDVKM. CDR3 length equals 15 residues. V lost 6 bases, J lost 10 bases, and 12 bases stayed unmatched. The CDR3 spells CASRGRGALGSPLHF. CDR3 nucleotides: TGTGCCAGCAGGGGCAGGGGGGCCTTAGGGTCACCCCTCCACTTT.